The 17 T cell receptor beta chains below all came from one sample that was sequenced in a study of OX40 agonist ivuxolimab in advanced cancers. Sequenced by immunoSEQ multiplex PCR; TCRdb stores in-frame clones only, minus some. The table has some 64,000 clones, about 90% seen once. Material: CD4+ or CD8+ T cells sorted from blood, obtained in a trial of the OX40 agonist ivuxolimab. The source of these receptors is an adult with an advanced solid tumor such as melanoma, head and neck, liver or kidney cancer.

This clone was counted a few times. The rearrangement uses TRBV19 and TRBJ1-5; D is unresolved. V was shortened by 9 bases and J by 3 bases, with 12 bases between the two germline ends. Germline values: CDR1 LNHDA, CDR2 SQIVND (reference sequence). This CDR3 comprises 13 residues. The CDR3 DNA is TGTGCCAGCCGGAGGACCATCAATCAGCCCCAGCATTTT. Translated: CASRRTINQPQHF.

This chain joins TRBV5-5 and TRBJ1-5; D may be TRBD1 (5 bases). The CDR3 is 16 residues long. With 2 bases removed from V and 2 bases from J, the gap between germline ends came to 14 bases. Germline V gene data show CDR1 as SGHKS and CDR2 as YYEKEE (reference sequence). CDR3 in amino acids: CASSFEQDLRNQPQHF. The CDR3 bases are TGTGCCAGCAGCTTTGAACAGGATTTACGCAATCAGCCCCAGCATTTT.

This sequence joins TRBV12-5 and TRBJ1-5; 8 bases match TRBD1. This CDR3 comprises 17 residues. Germline values: CDR1 LGHNT, CDR2 FRNRAP. Losses at the gene ends were 4 bases for V and 1 base for J; bases not matched to a gene: 9. The CDR3 bases are TGTGCTAGTGGTTATATACAGGGGGGAGGAAGCAATCAGCCCCAGCATTTT. This encodes CASGYIQGGGSNQPQHF.

The V gene is TRBV28, the J gene TRBJ2-5, with 10 bases aligning to TRBD1. This CDR3 has 16 residues. CDR1 and CDR2 from the germline V gene are MDHEN and SYDVKM. V gave up 5 bases and J gave up 5 bases; unmatched junction bases: 11. CDR3 amino acids: CASSGVGRDRGETQYF. CDR3 in DNA: TGTGCCAGCAGTGGGGTCGGTCGGGACAGGGGTGAGACCCAGTACTTC.

The chain employs TRBV5-1 and TRBJ2-3; D unresolved. The CDR3 is 15 amino acids. Germline CDR1 and CDR2: SGHRS and YFSETQ. V lost 4 bases and J 1 base, leaving 13 bases between the germline ends. Here the CDR3 reads CASSMGDRGTDTQYF. The CDR3 DNA reads as TGCGCCAGCAGCATGGGTGACCGTGGCACAGATACGCAGTATTTT.

The chain has TRBV5-4 and TRBJ2-7; TRBD1 matches 12 bases. Germline V gene lookup returns CDR1 SGHNT and CDR2 YYREEE (reference sequence). The trim removed 4 bases at V and 3 bases at J, leaving 5 bases unmatched. The CDR3 has 15 residues. CDR3 nucleotides: TGTGCCAGCAGCCCGGGACAGGGGGCACACTACGAGCAGTACTTC. Its protein product is CASSPGQGAHYEQYF.

The CDR3 nucleotides are TGTGCCAGTAGGTCCGGGCTTGCAACTAATGAAAAACTGTTTTTT. This sequence encodes CASRSGLATNEKLFF. This sequence joins TRBV19 and TRBJ1-4; no definite D call. V lost 6 bases and J 0 bases, leaving 11 bases between the germline ends. CDR1 and CDR2 from the germline V gene are LNHDA and SQIVND (reference sequence). This CDR3 has 15 amino acids.

The rearrangement uses TRBV5-1 and TRBJ2-3, with 9 bases matching TRBD2. The ends lost 4 bases at V and 2 bases at J; junction bases unmatched: 2. CDR1 and CDR2 (germline): SGHRS, YFSETQ. The CDR3 loop spans 14 amino acids. CDR3: CASSQGLATDTQYF. In nucleotides, the CDR3 is TGCGCCAGCAGCCAGGGACTAGCCACAGATACGCAGTATTTT.

CDR3 nucleotides: TGTGCCAGCAGTCTGGCGGGGGGTGGAGATGAAAAACTGTTTTTT. This sequence encodes CASSLAGGGDEKLFF. The chain has TRBV28 and TRBJ1-4; TRBD1 is a possible D gene (5 bases). CDR1 is MDHEN, CDR2 SYDVKM, per germline. The CDR3 length is 15 residues. Trimming took 5 bases from V and 6 from J, leaving 16 bases between them.

Worth noting for this clone: The same CDR3 is also encoded by other DNA sequences in this sample. The chain employs TRBV4-2 and TRBJ2-7; D gene ambiguous. With 0 bases removed from V and 4 bases from J, the gap between germline ends came to 13 bases. CDR3 size: 15 residues. Germline values: CDR1 LGHNA, CDR2 YNFKEQ. DNA of the CDR3: TGTGCCAGCAGCCAAGATCTGGCCAGCGCTTACGAGCAGTACTTC. Protein: CASSQDLASAYEQYF.

The genes are TRBV2 and TRBJ1-6; 8 bases are shared with TRBD1. The trim removed 3 bases at V and 6 bases at J, leaving 1 base unmatched. In germline, CDR1 is SNHLY, CDR2 FYNNEI. The CDR3 spans 14 residues. The CDR3 spells CASSEDRVNSPLHF. The CDR3 bases are TGTGCCAGCAGTGAGGACAGGGTTAATTCACCCCTCCACTTT.

This clone was seen once. This rearrangement joins TRBV10-3 to TRBJ1-5; D is possibly TRBD1 (5 bases). This CDR3 contains 13 residues. Germline CDR1 reads ENHRY; CDR2 reads SYGVKD. Trimming cost V 10 bases and J 6 bases, with 16 bases left between them. Here the CDR3 DNA reads TGTGCCAACCAAGCAGGGTCCAGTCAGCCCCAGCATTTT. Translating gives CANQAGSSQPQHF.

This chain links TRBV5-1 with TRBJ2-7, with no clear D. The CDR3 spans 15 residues. Trimming removed 1 base from V and 2 bases from J, with 13 bases in between. Germline assignment: CDR1 SGHRS and CDR2 YFSETQ. CDR3 nucleotide sequence: TGCGCCAGCAGCTTGAGGTCGGAACTACCCTACGAGCAGTACTTC. It specifies CASSLRSELPYEQYF.

About this clone: The sample holds other DNA sequences that translate to the same CDR3. The gene calls are TRBV2 and TRBJ2-1; TRBD2 aligns across 10 bases. This CDR3 region has 17 residues. J gave up 3 bases and V 5 bases, and 10 bases lay outside the gene matches. Germline CDR1 reads SNHLY; CDR2 reads FYNNEI. For the CDR3, the DNA is TGTGCCAGCAGTTATTCAGGGCTAGCGGGAGTCTACAATGAGCAGTTCTTC. Protein sequence: CASSYSGLAGVYNEQFF.

The chain recombines TRBV11-1 with TRBJ2-2, with D perhaps given as TRBD1 or TRBD2 (5 bases each). This CDR3 comprises 16 residues. CDR1 and CDR2 (germline): SGHAT, FQDESV (reference sequence). V was clipped by 3 bases and J by 8 bases, with 19 bases between them. CDR3 protein: CASSFRGAAPRGELFF. As DNA, the CDR3 is TGTGCCAGCAGCTTCAGAGGGGCGGCCCCGAGGGGGGAGCTGTTTTTT.

J is TRBJ2-5 and V is TRBV6-5; D is possibly TRBD1 (6 bases). V lost 0 bases to trimming and J lost 7 bases, with 15 bases between them. The CDR3 extends over 15 amino acids. Germline-derived CDR1 and CDR2 are MNHEY and SVGAGI. The chain's CDR3 is CASSYSPGVGGTQYF. The CDR3 nucleotides are TGTGCCAGCAGTTACTCCCCAGGGGTCGGTGGGACCCAGTACTTC.

The gene calls are TRBV6-1 and TRBJ1-5; D is uncertain. The CDR3 contains 11 residues. V lost 3 bases and J 10 bases, leaving 7 bases between the germline ends. Germline V gene sequence: CDR1 MNHNS, CDR2 SASEGT. CDR3 sequence reads: CASSEPGPQHF. DNA for the CDR3: TGTGCCAGCAGTGAGCCAGGACCCCAGCATTTT.